This record concerns one T cell receptor beta chain sequence. Its antigen is unidentified. This record comes from a study of circulating and synovial CD4+ cells in juvenile arthritis. Study-wide results and caveats: Bulk blood CD4 samples held at least an order of magnitude more or fewer genomes than CPL. Bulk blood CD4 repertoires were more diverse than these. Circulating pathogenic-like lymphocytes shared a substantially higher fraction of CDR3 sequences with synovium than bulk blood.

J was trimmed by 0 bases and V by 5 bases; bases with no gene match: 10. Germline V gives CDR1 SNHLY, CDR2 FYNNEI. The CDR3 length is 17 residues. The method was immunoSEQ multiplex PCR; TCRdb's version includes in-frame clones alone and lacks a portion of them. Altogether under 35,000 clones are present, around 93% being singletons, with the ten largest covering about 3.1%. The chain is built from TRBV2 and TRBJ1-5; 7 positions match TRBD1. Sequencing was carried out using CD4+ T cells from blood. The source is a human donor with juvenile idiopathic arthritis. The CDR3 reads CASSRILTGFSNQPQHF. Here the CDR3 DNA reads TGTGCCAGCAGTAGAATCCTGACAGGGTTTAGCAATCAGCCCCAGCATTTT.